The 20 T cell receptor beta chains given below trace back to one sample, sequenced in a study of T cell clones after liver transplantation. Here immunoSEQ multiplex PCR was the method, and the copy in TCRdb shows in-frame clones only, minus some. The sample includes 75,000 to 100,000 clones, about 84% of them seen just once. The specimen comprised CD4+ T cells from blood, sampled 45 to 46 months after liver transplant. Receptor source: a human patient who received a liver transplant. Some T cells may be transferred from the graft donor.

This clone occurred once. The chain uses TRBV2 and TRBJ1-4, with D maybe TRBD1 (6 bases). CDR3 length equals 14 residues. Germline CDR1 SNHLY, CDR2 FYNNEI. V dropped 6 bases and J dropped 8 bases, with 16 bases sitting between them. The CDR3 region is CASRNHRDNEKLFF. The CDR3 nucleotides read TGTGCCAGCAGGAATCACCGGGACAACGAAAAACTGTTTTTT.

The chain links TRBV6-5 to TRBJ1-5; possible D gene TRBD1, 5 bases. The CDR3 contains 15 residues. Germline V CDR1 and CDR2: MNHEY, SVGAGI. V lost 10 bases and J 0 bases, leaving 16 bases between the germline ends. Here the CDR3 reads CAISWTRVSNQPQHF. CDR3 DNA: TGTGCCATCTCATGGACAAGGGTTAGCAATCAGCCCCAGCATTTT.

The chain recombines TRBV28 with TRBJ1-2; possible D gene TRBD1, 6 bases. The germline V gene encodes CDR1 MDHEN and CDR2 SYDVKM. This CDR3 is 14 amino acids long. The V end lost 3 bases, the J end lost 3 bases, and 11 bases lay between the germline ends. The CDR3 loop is CASSFRGGDYGYTF. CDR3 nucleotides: TGTGCCAGCAGTTTTCGGGGGGGCGACTATGGCTACACCTTC.

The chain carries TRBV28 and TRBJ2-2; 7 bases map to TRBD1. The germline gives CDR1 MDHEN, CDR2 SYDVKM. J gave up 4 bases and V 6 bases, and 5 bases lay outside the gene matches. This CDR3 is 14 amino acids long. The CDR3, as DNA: TGTGCCAGCAGCAAAGACAGGGTCACCGGGGAGCTGTTTTTT. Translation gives CASSKDRVTGELFF.

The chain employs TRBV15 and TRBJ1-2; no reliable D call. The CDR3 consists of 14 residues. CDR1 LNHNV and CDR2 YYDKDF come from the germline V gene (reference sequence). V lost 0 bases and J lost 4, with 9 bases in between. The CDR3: CATSRDSGGYGYTF. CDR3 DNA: TGTGCCACCAGCAGAGATAGTGGCGGCTATGGCTACACCTTC.

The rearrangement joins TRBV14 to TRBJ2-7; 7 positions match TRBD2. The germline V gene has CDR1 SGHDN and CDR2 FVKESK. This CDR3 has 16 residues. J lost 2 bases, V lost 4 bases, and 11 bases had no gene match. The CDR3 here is CASSPLAGIRPYEQYF. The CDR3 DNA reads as TGTGCCAGCAGCCCTTTAGCGGGTATACGCCCCTACGAGCAGTACTTC.

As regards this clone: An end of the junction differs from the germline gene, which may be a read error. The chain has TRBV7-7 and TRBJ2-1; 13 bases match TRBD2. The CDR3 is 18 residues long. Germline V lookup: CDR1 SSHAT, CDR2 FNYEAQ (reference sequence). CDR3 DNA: TGTGCTAGCAGCCCCCTAAGGACTAGCGGGAGTGTAGTCAATGAGCAGTTCTTC. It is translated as CASSPLRTSGSVVNEQFF.

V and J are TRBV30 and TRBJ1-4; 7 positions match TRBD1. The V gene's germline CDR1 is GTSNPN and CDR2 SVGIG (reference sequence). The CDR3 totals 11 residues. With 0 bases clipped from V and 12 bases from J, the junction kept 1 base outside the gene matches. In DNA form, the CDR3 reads TGTGCCTGGAGTGTCAGGGGGGAACTGTTTTTT. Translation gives CAWSVRGELFF.

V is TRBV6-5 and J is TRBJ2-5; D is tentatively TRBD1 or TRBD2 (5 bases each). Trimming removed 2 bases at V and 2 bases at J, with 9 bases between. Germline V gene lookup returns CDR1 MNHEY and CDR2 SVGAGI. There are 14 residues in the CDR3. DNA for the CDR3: TGTGCCAGCAGTTACCGTGGGGGACAAGAGACCCAGTACTTC. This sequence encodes CASSYRGGQETQYF.

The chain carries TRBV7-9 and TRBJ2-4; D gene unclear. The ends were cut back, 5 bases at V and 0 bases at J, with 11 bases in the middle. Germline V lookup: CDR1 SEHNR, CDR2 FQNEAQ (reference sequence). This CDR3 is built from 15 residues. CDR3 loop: CASSPPLTAKNIQYF. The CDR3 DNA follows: TGTGCCAGCAGCCCCCCCCTTACAGCCAAAAACATTCAGTACTTC. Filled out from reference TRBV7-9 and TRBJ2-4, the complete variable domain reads DTGVSQNPRHKITKRGQNVTFRCDPISEHNRLYWYRQTLGQGPEFLTYFQNEAQLEKSRLLSDRFSAERPKGSFSTLEIQRTEQGDSAMYLCASSPPLTAKNIQYFGAGTRLSVL.

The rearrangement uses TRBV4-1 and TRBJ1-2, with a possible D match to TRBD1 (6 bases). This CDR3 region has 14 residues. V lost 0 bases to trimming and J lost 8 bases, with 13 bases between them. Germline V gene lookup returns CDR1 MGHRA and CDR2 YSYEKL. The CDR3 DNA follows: TGCGCCAGCAGCCAAGATTGGGGGCGTAGCGGCTACACCTTC. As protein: CASSQDWGRSGYTF.

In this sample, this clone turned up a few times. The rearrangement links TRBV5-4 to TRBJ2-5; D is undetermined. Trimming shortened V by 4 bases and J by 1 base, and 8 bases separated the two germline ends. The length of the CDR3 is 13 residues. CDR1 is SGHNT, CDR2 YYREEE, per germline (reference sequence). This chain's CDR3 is CASSPVPQETQYF. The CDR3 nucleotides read TGTGCCAGCAGCCCCGTGCCCCAAGAGACCCAGTACTTC.

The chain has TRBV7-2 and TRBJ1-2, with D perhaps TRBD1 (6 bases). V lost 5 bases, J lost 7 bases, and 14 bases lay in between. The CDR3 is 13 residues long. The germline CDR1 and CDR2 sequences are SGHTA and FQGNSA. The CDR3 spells CASSPGAFPGYTF. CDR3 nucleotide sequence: TGTGCCAGCAGCCCGGGGGCTTTTCCTGGCTACACCTTC.

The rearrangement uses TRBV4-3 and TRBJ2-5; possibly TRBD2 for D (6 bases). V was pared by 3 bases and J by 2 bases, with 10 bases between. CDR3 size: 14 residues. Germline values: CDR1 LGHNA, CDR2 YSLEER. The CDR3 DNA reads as TGCGCCAGCAGCCACGGGACTCAACAAGAGACCCAGTACTTC. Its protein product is CASSHGTQQETQYF.

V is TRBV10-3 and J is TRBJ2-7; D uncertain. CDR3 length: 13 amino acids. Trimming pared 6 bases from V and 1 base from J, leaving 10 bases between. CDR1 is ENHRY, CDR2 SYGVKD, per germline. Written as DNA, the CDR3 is TGTGCCATCAGCACCCAAGGTTCCTACGAGCAGTACTTC. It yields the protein CAISTQGSYEQYF.

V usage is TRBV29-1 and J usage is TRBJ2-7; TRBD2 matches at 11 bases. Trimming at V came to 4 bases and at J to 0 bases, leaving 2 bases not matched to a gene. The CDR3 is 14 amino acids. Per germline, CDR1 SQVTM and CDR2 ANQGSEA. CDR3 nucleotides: TGCAGCGTTGCGGGACTAGCGGACTCCTACGAGCAGTACTTC. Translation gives CSVAGLADSYEQYF.

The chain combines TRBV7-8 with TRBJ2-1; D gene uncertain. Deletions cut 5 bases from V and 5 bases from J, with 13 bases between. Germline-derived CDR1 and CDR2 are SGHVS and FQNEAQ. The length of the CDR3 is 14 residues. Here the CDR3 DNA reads TGTGCCAGCAGCCCTTATACGGTAAACAATGAGCAGTTCTTC. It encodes CASSPYTVNNEQFF.

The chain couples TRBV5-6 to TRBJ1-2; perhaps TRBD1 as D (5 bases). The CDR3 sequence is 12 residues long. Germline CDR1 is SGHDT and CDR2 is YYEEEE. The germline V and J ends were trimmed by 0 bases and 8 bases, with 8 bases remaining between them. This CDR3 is CASSLGGTGYTF. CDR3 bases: TGTGCCAGCAGCTTGGGAGGGACCGGCTACACCTTC.

Written as DNA, the CDR3 is TGTGCCAGCTCACCCACCCGTGGCGGGGGAGGAGAGACCCAGTACTTC. Amino acid sequence: CASSPTRGGGGETQYF. The chain links TRBV18 to TRBJ2-5, with 7 bases fitting TRBD2. Looked up from germline, CDR1 is KGHSH and CDR2 is LQKENI. Trimming removed 3 bases from V and 4 bases from J; junction bases left unmatched: 11. The CDR3 is 16 amino acids.

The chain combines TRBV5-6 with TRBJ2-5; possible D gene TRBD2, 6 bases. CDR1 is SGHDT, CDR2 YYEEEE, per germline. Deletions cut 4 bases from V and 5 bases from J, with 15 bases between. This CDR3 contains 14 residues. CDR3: CASSRPGGKETQYF. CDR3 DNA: TGTGCCAGCAGCCGGCCCGGGGGTAAGGAGACCCAGTACTTC.